The 24 T cell receptor beta chains listed next were all sequenced from one sample in a study of graft-versus-host responses after intestinal transplantation. Antigens for these TCRs are unknown. Generated by immunoSEQ multiplex PCR, the TCRdb table keeps only in-frame clones and is missing some. Of 75,000 to 100,000 clones detected, 75% to 90% appear once; the ten largest clones hold about a sixth. The material was unstimulated CD8+ T cells sorted from spleen or lymph node cells, obtained before intestinal transplant. The origin of the receptors is a human donor who received an intestinal transplant.

This clone occurred a few times. V is TRBV2 and J is TRBJ2-6; D is uncertain. Trimming took 7 bases from V and 4 from J, leaving 5 bases between them. The germline V gene encodes CDR1 SNHLY and CDR2 FYNNEI. The CDR3 is 12 amino acids. The CDR3 nucleotides read TGTGCCAGCACGGAAGGGGCCAACGTCCTGACTTTC. This sequence encodes CASTEGANVLTF.

This clone was seen a handful of times. V is TRBV5-1 and J is TRBJ1-1; D is undetermined. The CDR3 covers 13 residues. V was pared by 0 bases and J by 0 bases, with 3 bases between. CDR1 is SGHRS, CDR2 YFSETQ, per germline. CDR3 in amino acids: CASSLVVNTEAFF. CDR3 coding DNA: TGCGCCAGCAGCTTGGTGGTGAACACTGAAGCTTTCTTT.

The chain joins TRBV7-6 to TRBJ2-7; 7 bases fit TRBD1. This CDR3 comprises 18 residues. Per the germline V gene, CDR1 is SGHVS and CDR2 is FNYEAQ. The V and J ends lost 4 bases and 0 bases, in that order; junction bases with no gene match: 15. CDR3 nucleotide sequence: TGTGCCAGCAGCTCCCGGGTTGGCCGGGACAGAATCTCCTACGAGCAGTACTTC. This translates into CASSSRVGRDRISYEQYF.

The chain employs TRBV4-1 and TRBJ1-2; TRBD1 might be the D (5 bases). The CDR3 runs to 14 residues. The V end was cut by 6 bases, the J end by 8 bases, with 19 bases between. Germline V gene lookup returns CDR1 MGHRA and CDR2 YSYEKL. The CDR3 region is CASSYRTGGLGYTF. In DNA form, the CDR3 reads TGCGCCAGCAGTTACCGAACAGGAGGGTTGGGCTACACCTTC.

CDR3 amino acids: CASSLVQDPANYGYTF. For the CDR3, the DNA is TGTGCCAGCAGTTTAGTACAGGACCCAGCTAACTATGGCTACACCTTC. The genes are TRBV28 and TRBJ1-2; D perhaps matches TRBD1 (5 bases). Germline V lookup: CDR1 MDHEN, CDR2 SYDVKM. V lost 2 bases and J 0 bases, leaving 13 bases between the germline ends. This CDR3 is built from 16 residues.

V usage is TRBV5-6 and J usage is TRBJ2-7; D unresolved. CDR1 SGHDT and CDR2 YYEEEE come from the germline V gene. The V and J ends lost 0 bases and 1 base respectively, with 8 bases between them. The CDR3 covers 14 residues. Here the CDR3 DNA reads TGTGCCAGCAGCTTGGAGGGCAGATCCTACGAGCAGTACTTC. The encoded protein is CASSLEGRSYEQYF.

The chain joins TRBV13 to TRBJ2-7; TRBD1 is a possible D gene (6 bases). V shed 0 bases and J shed 0 bases, with 12 bases lying between them. The CDR3 totals 16 residues. The germline V gene has CDR1 PRHDT and CDR2 FYEKMQ (reference sequence). The CDR3: CASSLGGQGSSYEQYF. The CDR3 DNA sequence: TGTGCCAGCAGCTTAGGGGGGCAGGGGAGCTCCTACGAGCAGTACTTC.

This chain uses TRBV4-1 with TRBJ2-7; possible D gene TRBD2, 6 bases. This CDR3 is built from 15 residues. Germline V CDR1 and CDR2: MGHRA, YSYEKL. With 1 base removed from V and 5 bases from J, the gap between germline ends came to 15 bases. CDR3 bases: TGCGCCAGCAGCCAAGTGGAGGAGGGGCGGGACGAGCAGTACTTC. Its protein product is CASSQVEEGRDEQYF.

This chain joins TRBV4-2 and TRBJ2-7; TRBD2 matches 8 bases. Per germline, CDR1 LGHNA and CDR2 YNFKEQ. Trimming cost V 0 bases and J 3 bases; bases outside gene matches: 7. The CDR3 is made up of 16 amino acids. CDR3 protein: CASSQEDLTSDYEQYF. The CDR3 nucleotides read TGTGCCAGCAGCCAAGAGGATTTGACTAGCGACTACGAGCAGTACTTC.

The chain is built from TRBV5-1 and TRBJ2-7; D is perhaps TRBD1 (6 bases). Trimming stripped 4 bases from V and 0 bases from J, with 11 bases between. The CDR3 length is 14 residues. CDR1 is SGHRS, CDR2 YFSETQ, per germline. The CDR3 nucleotides read TGCGCCAGCAGCCCCGGACAGATCTCCTACGAGCAGTACTTC. Protein: CASSPGQISYEQYF.

This chain uses TRBV9 with TRBJ2-5; D may match TRBD1 or TRBD2 (5 bases each). Germline V gene data show CDR1 as SGDLS and CDR2 as YYNGEE. The CDR3 extends over 14 amino acids. V was shortened by 4 bases and J by 3 bases, with 13 bases between the two germline ends. CDR3 protein: CASSLDLGEETQYF. The CDR3 coding sequence is TGTGCCAGCAGCCTGGACTTGGGGGAAGAGACCCAGTACTTC.

The chain carries TRBV5-1 and TRBJ2-1; D gene ambiguous. CDR3 length: 16 amino acids. Germline loops: CDR1 SGHRS, CDR2 YFSETQ. The ends were cut back, 6 bases at V and 2 bases at J, with 18 bases in the middle. The DNA for the CDR3 is TGCGCCAGCACCCTTGCCCCTCTAGGAACCTACAATGAGCAGTTCTTC. Its translation: CASTLAPLGTYNEQFF.

This clone was seen a handful of times. The chain links TRBV5-8 to TRBJ2-5; 11 nucleotides agree with TRBD2. V lost 0 bases, J lost 4 bases, and 8 bases stayed unmatched. The germline V gene has CDR1 SGHTS and CDR2 YDEGEE. CDR3 length: 17 amino acids. DNA for the CDR3: TGTGCCAGCAGCTTGGTGCTAGCGGGAGGCCGGGGAGAGACCCAGTACTTC. Protein sequence: CASSLVLAGGRGETQYF.

A few counts support this clone. The rearrangement joins TRBV27 to TRBJ2-7; D may correspond to TRBD1 or TRBD2 (5 bases each). The CDR3 extends over 15 amino acids. Germline V gene sequence: CDR1 MNHEY, CDR2 SMNVEV (reference sequence). V gave up 7 bases and J gave up 3 bases, with 19 bases separating them. CDR3 in amino acids: CASKLRGKRDYEQYF. CDR3 sequence (DNA): TGTGCCAGCAAATTGAGGGGCAAGAGGGACTACGAGCAGTACTTC.

This chain uses TRBV6-5 with TRBJ2-1; TRBD1 might be the D (5 bases). The CDR3 spans 14 residues. Trimming shortened V by 0 bases and J by 2 bases, and 5 bases separated the two germline ends. The germline V gene encodes CDR1 MNHEY and CDR2 SVGAGI. The CDR3 sequence is CASSYSTAYNEQFF. The CDR3 region has the DNA TGTGCCAGCAGTTACTCGACAGCCTACAATGAGCAGTTCTTC.

This sequence joins TRBV7-6 and TRBJ2-7; 9 bases agree with TRBD1. Germline V gene sequence: CDR1 SGHVS, CDR2 FNYEAQ. Trimming at V came to 2 bases and at J to 0 bases, leaving 11 bases not matched to a gene. The CDR3 runs to 18 residues. In DNA form, the CDR3 reads TGTGCCAGCAGCTTATACTGGACAGGGGTCTTACACTCCTACGAGCAGTACTTC. Protein: CASSLYWTGVLHSYEQYF.

The chain links TRBV7-2 to TRBJ1-1; D call uncertain. V lost 0 bases and J 6 bases, leaving 14 bases between the germline ends. CDR1 is SGHTA and CDR2 is FQGNSA in the germline V gene. There are 15 residues in the CDR3. The CDR3 DNA reads as TGTGCCAGCAGCTTAGCCAGACTGGGTATCGCTGAAGCTTTCTTT. This sequence encodes CASSLARLGIAEAFF.

The chain has TRBV13 and TRBJ1-1; no clear D gene. The CDR3 runs 14 residues. CDR1 and CDR2 (germline): PRHDT, FYEKMQ (reference sequence). The V end lost 1 base, the J end lost 1 base, and 7 bases lay between the germline ends. The CDR3 sequence: CASSLEGTNTEAFF. CDR3 DNA: TGTGCCAGCAGCTTAGAGGGTACGAACACTGAAGCTTTCTTT.

This clone was seen once. V usage is TRBV29-1 and J usage is TRBJ2-5; 7 positions match TRBD2. Losses at the gene ends were 3 bases for V and 5 bases for J; bases not matched to a gene: 15. The CDR3 consists of 16 residues. The germline gives CDR1 SQVTM, CDR2 ANQGSEA. DNA for the CDR3: TGCAGCGTTGAGGGGGGGGTCCGATCCAGTACGGAGACCCAGTACTTC. Amino acid sequence: CSVEGGVRSSTETQYF.

The chain uses TRBV27 and TRBJ2-5, with 15 bases lining up with TRBD2. With 6 bases clipped from V and 2 bases from J, the junction kept 7 bases outside the gene matches. The CDR3 is made up of 17 amino acids. Germline V gene data show CDR1 as MNHEY and CDR2 as SMNVEV (reference sequence). The CDR3 DNA reads as TGTGCCAGCAGGGGACTAGCGGGGGGACTTCTACAAGAGACCCAGTACTTC. This translates into CASRGLAGGLLQETQYF.

The CDR3 loop reads CASSWVGPSTDTQYF. Written as DNA, the CDR3 is TGTGCCAGCAGTTGGGTGGGGCCTAGCACAGATACGCAGTATTTT. V gene TRBV6-5 combines with J gene TRBJ2-3, with D possibly TRBD1 on 5 matching bases. V was trimmed by 4 bases and J by 0 bases, leaving 11 bases between them. The CDR3 loop spans 15 amino acids. CDR1 is MNHEY and CDR2 is SVGAGI in the germline V gene.

V is TRBV2 and J is TRBJ2-4, with D perhaps matching TRBD1 (5 bases). Germline V CDR1 and CDR2: SNHLY, FYNNEI. The CDR3 has 16 amino acids. Trimming took off 1 base at V and 1 base at J, with 11 bases between the two ends. The CDR3 loop is CASSEDGAAAKNIQYF. CDR3 DNA: TGTGCCAGCAGTGAAGATGGGGCGGCGGCCAAAAACATTCAGTACTTC.

This chain links TRBV29-1 with TRBJ2-5; no definite D call. V gave up 7 bases and J gave up 4 bases, with 10 bases separating them. Germline V lookup: CDR1 SQVTM, CDR2 ANQGSEA. The CDR3 extends over 11 amino acids. CDR3 coding DNA: TGCAGCGCCATGACTCGAGAGACCCAGTACTTC. Its translation is CSAMTRETQYF.

This clone appeared once. J is TRBJ2-1 and V is TRBV10-3, with unresolved D. Trimming removed 2 bases from V and 2 bases from J, with 4 bases in between. Germline CDR1 is ENHRY and CDR2 is SYGVKD. This CDR3 is 13 amino acids long. The CDR3 loop is CAISEDTYNEQFF. In nucleotides, the CDR3 is TGTGCCATCAGTGAGGACACCTACAATGAGCAGTTCTTC.